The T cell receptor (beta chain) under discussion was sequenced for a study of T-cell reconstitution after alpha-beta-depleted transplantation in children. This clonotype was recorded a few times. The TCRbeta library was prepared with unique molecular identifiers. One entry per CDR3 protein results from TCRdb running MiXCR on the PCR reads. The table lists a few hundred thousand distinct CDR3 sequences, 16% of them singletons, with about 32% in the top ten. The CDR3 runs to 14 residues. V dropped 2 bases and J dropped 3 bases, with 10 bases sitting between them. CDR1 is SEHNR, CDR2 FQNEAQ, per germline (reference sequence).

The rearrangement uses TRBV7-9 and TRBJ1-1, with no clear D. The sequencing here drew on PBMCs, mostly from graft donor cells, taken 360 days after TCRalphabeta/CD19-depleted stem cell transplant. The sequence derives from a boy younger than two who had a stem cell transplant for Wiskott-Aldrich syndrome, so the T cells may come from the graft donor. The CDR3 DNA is TGTGCCAGCAGCTTACTGGAGTCGGACACTGAAGCTTTCTTT. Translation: CASSLLESDTEAFF.